The 32 T cell receptor beta chains presented below share a single source sample, sequenced in a study of shared clonotypes between healthy human individuals (dated by TCRdb to about 2020). Libraries were made using the immunoSEQ multiplex PCR assay. The clones in this table, taken by TCRdb from immuneACCESS, are in-frame only. Not every clone is retained; where verified, under half of the shortfall comes from an unresolved V gene, and the cause of the rest is unknown. Here the sample has some 2.1 million clones; around 93% occur a single time. Clones ranked in the top ten supply approximately 1.6% of the sample. CD8 naive samples consisted of CD45RO-negative cells that were positively selected for CCR7, yielding a CD45RA+CCR7+ population without TemRA cells. Specimen: naive CD8+ T cells from PBMCs. Taken with the paper, the label for cell subset or site translates to: CD45RA+CCR7+. These receptors were obtained from a man aged 18 to 29 in good health. Some clones in this sample may be carry-over from other donors' samples.

The chain links TRBV6-1 to TRBJ1-4; D call uncertain. The CDR3 is 19 residues long. Germline V lookup: CDR1 MNHNS, CDR2 SASEGT. V lost 1 base to trimming and J lost 0 bases, with 18 bases between them. CDR3 in DNA: TGTGCCAGCAGTGAAGTTTTTCCTCGAGGCGGTCCAACTAATGAAAAACTGTTTTTT. This encodes CASSEVFPRGGPTNEKLFF.

V gene TRBV15 combines with J gene TRBJ2-1; D is perhaps TRBD2 (5 bases). V lost 6 bases and J lost 0, with 6 bases in between. The CDR3 is 13 amino acids. CDR1 and CDR2 (germline): LNHNV, YYDKDF (reference sequence). The DNA for the CDR3 is TGTGCCACCAGGGAGGACTCCTACAATGAGCAGTTCTTC. It yields the protein CATREDSYNEQFF. The full variable domain, its missing parts supplied by reference TRBV15 and TRBJ2-1, is DAMVIQNPRYQVTQFGKPVTLSCSQTLNHNVMYWYQQKSSQAPKLLFHYYDKDFNNEADTPDNFQSRRPNTSFCFLDIRSPGLGDTAMYLCATREDSYNEQFFGPGTRLTVL.

This clone was seen a handful of times. This chain links TRBV30 with TRBJ1-2, with D tentatively TRBD1 (6 bases). The CDR3 contains 13 residues. V was shortened by 6 bases and J by 5 bases, with 16 bases between the two germline ends. The germline gives CDR1 GTSNPN, CDR2 SVGIG (reference sequence). CDR3: CACGQSFVYGYTF. CDR3 DNA sequence: TGTGCCTGTGGACAGTCGTTTGTATATGGCTACACCTTC.

The chain carries TRBV19 and TRBJ1-1; TRBD1 might be the D (5 bases). Germline-derived CDR1 and CDR2 are LNHDA and SQIVND (reference sequence). CDR3 length: 15 residues. V was clipped by 1 base and J by 3 bases, with 12 bases between them. CDR3 in DNA: TGTGCCAGTAGTATAGGTCCCCTGGGGGACACTGAAGCTTTCTTT. Its translation: CASSIGPLGDTEAFF.

The chain uses TRBV11-2 and TRBJ2-1; the D gene could be TRBD1 or TRBD2 (6 bases each). Germline CDR1 is SGHAT and CDR2 is FQNNGV. The CDR3 extends over 18 amino acids. Between the trimmed V and J ends, which lost 1 base and 0 bases, there was a span of 16 bases. CDR3 DNA: TGTGCCAGCAGCTTAGCAAGGCCCGGGGGCCCCTCCTACAATGAGCAGTTCTTC. It codes for CASSLARPGGPSYNEQFF.

The V and J genes are TRBV7-8 and TRBJ2-7; 7 bases are a match to TRBD2. CDR1 is SGHVS, CDR2 FQNEAQ, per germline. The CDR3 length is 15 residues. The V gene end was trimmed by 1 base and the J gene end by 3 bases; junction bases not matched to a gene: 6. The CDR3 DNA reads TGTGCCAGCAGCTTAGATGCTAGCGGCAGCTACGAGCAGTACTTC. Residues: CASSLDASGSYEQYF. Complete variable domain (other parts from reference TRBV7-8 and TRBJ2-7): GAGVSQSPRYKVAKRGQDVALRCDPISGHVSLFWYQQALGQGPEFLTYFQNEAQLDKSGLPSDRFFAERPEGSVSTLKIQRTQQEDSAVYLCASSLDASGSYEQYFGPGTRLTVT.

The rearrangement links TRBV7-6 to TRBJ2-3; 12 nucleotides match TRBD2. The CDR3 runs 16 residues. In germline, CDR1 is SGHVS, CDR2 FNYEAQ. V dropped 5 bases and J dropped 4; count of bases not matched to a gene: 7. The CDR3 protein is CASSHRLAGVADTQYF. The CDR3 nucleotides are TGTGCCAGCAGCCACAGACTAGCGGGAGTGGCAGATACGCAGTATTTT.

On this clone: The sample has other DNA sequences that encode this CDR3 too. This rearrangement joins TRBV5-1 to TRBJ2-1; 7 nucleotides match TRBD1. J lost 6 bases, V lost 2 bases, and 2 bases had no gene match. This CDR3 region has 13 residues. CDR1 and CDR2 (germline): SGHRS, YFSETQ. CDR3 bases: TGCGCCAGCAGCTTTTCAGGGGGCAATGAGCAGTTCTTC. This codes for CASSFSGGNEQFF. Together with reference TRBV5-1 and TRBJ2-1, the CDR3 gives the full variable domain: KAGVTQTPRYLIKTRGQQVTLSCSPISGHRSVSWYQQTPGQGLQFLFEYFSETQRNKGNFPGRFSGRQFSNSRSEMNVSTLELGDSALYLCASSFSGGNEQFFGPGTRLTVL.

This clone was seen only once. The genes are TRBV27 and TRBJ2-5, with D maybe TRBD1 (6 bases). Germline lookup yields CDR1 MNHEY and CDR2 SMNVEV (reference sequence). The V and J ends lost 2 bases and 3 bases respectively, with 19 bases between them. The CDR3 has 17 amino acids. CDR3 sequence: CASSLGLRGTLKETQYF. The CDR3 coding sequence is TGTGCCAGCAGTTTAGGGCTTAGGGGGACGTTGAAAGAGACCCAGTACTTC.

The chain has TRBV2 and TRBJ2-7; D possibly uses TRBD1 or TRBD2 (5 bases each). The CDR3 has 11 residues. Germline-derived CDR1 and CDR2 are SNHLY and FYNNEI. Deletions cut 7 bases from V and 9 bases from J, with 13 bases between. This CDR3 reads CASTGTQGQYF. The CDR3 region has the DNA TGTGCCAGCACCGGGACCCAGGGGCAGTACTTC.

The chain uses TRBV18 and TRBJ2-1, with D hard to call. Germline V gene lookup returns CDR1 KGHSH and CDR2 LQKENI. This CDR3 has 15 residues. Trimming took off 10 bases at V and 0 bases at J, with 16 bases between the two ends. DNA for the CDR3: TGTGCCACCATTCGTATCGAGAGCTCCTACAATGAGCAGTTCTTC. Encoded protein: CATIRIESSYNEQFF.

The chain carries TRBV9 and TRBJ1-1, with D possibly being TRBD1 (5 bases). In germline, CDR1 is SGDLS, CDR2 YYNGEE. CDR3 length: 12 amino acids. The germline V and J ends were trimmed by 0 bases and 8 bases, with 8 bases remaining between them. The CDR3 is CASSVGGEEAFF. The CDR3 DNA sequence: TGTGCCAGCAGCGTAGGGGGGGAAGAAGCTTTCTTT.

The chain employs TRBV7-6 and TRBJ2-1; tentatively, D is TRBD1 (6 bases). In germline, CDR1 is SGHVS, CDR2 FNYEAQ. CDR3 length: 17 amino acids. Trimming removed 5 bases from V and 0 bases from J, with 17 bases in between. CDR3 in DNA: TGTGCCAGCAGCCCCGGACAGATGGCAAGCTCCTACAATGAGCAGTTCTTC. Its protein product is CASSPGQMASSYNEQFF.

The V and J genes are TRBV13 and TRBJ2-3; 9 nucleotides match TRBD1. Germline loops: CDR1 PRHDT, CDR2 FYEKMQ (reference sequence). V gave up 5 bases and J gave up 2 bases; unmatched junction bases: 8. The CDR3 sequence is 16 residues long. The CDR3 DNA sequence: TGTGCCAGCAGCCATCTGGGGACAGGGCTCACAGATACGCAGTATTTT. This translates into CASSHLGTGLTDTQYF.

The chain carries TRBV11-2 and TRBJ2-3; D gene uncertain. With 1 base removed from V and 2 bases from J, the gap between germline ends came to 10 bases. CDR3 length: 15 residues. CDR1 is SGHAT and CDR2 is FQNNGV in the germline V gene. The CDR3 nucleotides are TGTGCCAGCAGCTTAGTGCGGACCCACACAGATACGCAGTATTTT. As protein: CASSLVRTHTDTQYF.

The rearrangement joins TRBV5-1 to TRBJ2-7; D is unclear. In germline, CDR1 is SGHRS, CDR2 YFSETQ. CDR3 length equals 14 residues. V was shortened by 4 bases and J by 1 base, with 12 bases between the two germline ends. The CDR3 DNA sequence: TGCGCCAGCAGCCCTACTGCTCGTTCCTACGAGCAGTACTTC. It codes for CASSPTARSYEQYF. Using reference TRBV5-1 and TRBJ2-7 for the parts outside the CDR3, the full variable domain is KAGVTQTPRYLIKTRGQQVTLSCSPISGHRSVSWYQQTPGQGLQFLFEYFSETQRNKGNFPGRFSGRQFSNSRSEMNVSTLELGDSALYLCASSPTARSYEQYFGPGTRLTVT.

The gene calls are TRBV9 and TRBJ2-5, with 10 positions matching TRBD2. The germline CDR1 and CDR2 sequences are SGDLS and YYNGEE. Germline trimming cut 4 bases from V and 6 bases from J; bases unmatched to any gene: 9. This CDR3 contains 15 residues. The CDR3 sequence is CASSQLAGNSKTQYF. The CDR3 nucleotides read TGTGCCAGCAGCCAACTAGCGGGAAATTCGAAGACCCAGTACTTC.

The chain has TRBV11-2 and TRBJ2-2; 9 bases map to TRBD1. Germline V gene data show CDR1 as SGHAT and CDR2 as FQNNGV. The CDR3 spans 14 residues. Trimming cost V 4 bases and J 7 bases; bases outside gene matches: 4. In DNA, the CDR3 is TGTGCCAGCAGCTCACAGGGGGCTGGCGGGGAGCTGTTTTTT. This encodes CASSSQGAGGELFF.

The J gene is TRBJ1-2, the V gene TRBV4-3; possible D gene TRBD1, 6 bases. Trimming removed 6 bases from V and 4 bases from J, with 15 bases in between. This CDR3 spans 14 amino acids. Per germline, CDR1 LGHNA and CDR2 YSLEER. CDR3 sequence: CASSTGGRSYGYTF. CDR3 coding DNA: TGCGCCAGCAGTACGGGGGGCAGGAGCTATGGCTACACCTTC.

V gene TRBV27 combines with J gene TRBJ1-2; no clear D. Germline lookup yields CDR1 MNHEY and CDR2 SMNVEV (reference sequence). V was cut by 5 bases and J by 0 bases, with 10 bases left in between. This CDR3 contains 14 residues. This chain's CDR3 is CASSEDRANYGYTF. The CDR3 bases are TGTGCCAGCAGTGAGGACCGTGCTAACTATGGCTACACCTTC.

This chain links TRBV7-9 with TRBJ2-4, with D perhaps TRBD1 or TRBD2 (6 bases each). CDR1 and CDR2 from the germline V gene are SEHNR and FQNEAQ (reference sequence). The CDR3 covers 14 residues. V lost 3 bases to trimming and J lost 13 bases, with 19 bases between them. CDR3 in amino acids: CASSLGAGPSKQYF. CDR3 sequence (DNA): TGTGCCAGCAGCTTGGGGGCGGGGCCGTCAAAACAGTACTTC.

This clone occurred once. The genes are TRBV19 and TRBJ2-4; no reliable D call. The V gene lost 3 bases and the J gene lost 0 bases, with 9 bases spanning the gap. Looked up from germline, CDR1 is LNHDA and CDR2 is SQIVND (reference sequence). CDR3 size: 15 residues. The CDR3 DNA sequence: TGTGCCAGTAGTATGAGTGTCCTAGCCAAAAACATTCAGTACTTC. Translation gives CASSMSVLAKNIQYF.

This chain connects TRBV14 to TRBJ2-3; 11 nucleotides line up with TRBD2. The junction had 19 bases not matched to a gene; V was cut back by 4 bases and J by 4 bases. The CDR3 is 20 amino acids. The germline V gene has CDR1 SGHDN and CDR2 FVKESK. CDR3 bases: TGTGCCAGCAGCCTTGCCGGGACTAGCGGAGGAATCGTGTGGGCAGATACGCAGTATTTT. It is translated as CASSLAGTSGGIVWADTQYF.

CDR3 sequence reads: CASSTNRGSYTF. The CDR3 DNA follows: TGTGCCAGCAGTACAAACAGGGGTTCGTACACCTTC. The chain is built from TRBV27 and TRBJ1-2, with 7 bases identical to TRBD1. Trimming removed 5 bases from V and 11 bases from J; junction bases left unmatched: 8. Germline values: CDR1 MNHEY, CDR2 SMNVEV (reference sequence). The CDR3 spans 12 residues.

In the case of this clone: This sample includes further DNA sequences coding for the same CDR3. V and J are TRBV28 and TRBJ2-7; TRBD1 aligns across 8 bases. Germline V CDR1 and CDR2: MDHEN, SYDVKM. CDR3 length: 14 amino acids. V lost 6 bases to trimming and J lost 0 bases; unmatched junction nucleotides: 4. The CDR3 region has the DNA TGTGCCAGCAGCCGACAGGGGAGCTCCTACGAGCAGTACTTC. It translates to CASSRQGSSYEQYF.

The CDR3 DNA reads TGTGCCAGCACCCAAGACAGCCCCTACAATGAGCAGTTCTTC. Translating gives CASTQDSPYNEQFF. The chain joins TRBV28 to TRBJ2-1, with D possibly being TRBD1 (5 bases). The CDR3 spans 14 residues. Germline V gives CDR1 MDHEN, CDR2 SYDVKM. The V and J ends lost 7 bases and 2 bases respectively, with 12 bases between them.

The chain joins TRBV10-3 to TRBJ2-1; possible D gene TRBD1, 6 bases. V shed 11 bases and J shed 4 bases, with 18 bases lying between them. This CDR3 spans 14 amino acids. The V gene's germline CDR1 is ENHRY and CDR2 SYGVKD. CDR3 nucleotides: TGTGCCGTCGATGGACAGAAAAAGTACAATGAGCAGTTCTTC. Protein sequence: CAVDGQKKYNEQFF.

The chain employs TRBV27 and TRBJ2-1; tentative D call: TRBD2 (5 bases). Trimming removed 6 bases from V and 0 bases from J, with 12 bases in between. The CDR3 covers 15 residues. CDR1 and CDR2 (germline): MNHEY, SMNVEV (reference sequence). The CDR3 protein is CASRSRTGSYNEQFF. The CDR3 region has the DNA TGTGCCAGCAGATCCCGGACTGGCTCCTACAATGAGCAGTTCTTC.

The V call is TRBV29-1, the J call TRBJ2-7; unclear D gene. Trimming cost V 7 bases and J 4 bases, with 32 bases left between them. This CDR3 contains 18 residues. CDR1 SQVTM and CDR2 ANQGSEA come from the germline V gene. The CDR3 DNA reads TGCAGCGCCACGACCGGGTACGGTGCTAGTTTCGTAGGGTACGAGCAGTACTTC. Its protein product is CSATTGYGASFVGYEQYF.

The chain employs TRBV7-6 and TRBJ2-7; maybe TRBD2 (5 bases). The CDR3 covers 12 residues. V lost 4 bases to trimming and J lost 6 bases, with 10 bases between them. Germline CDR1 is SGHVS and CDR2 is FNYEAQ. CDR3 coding DNA: TGTGCCAGCAGCTCTGCCCGGGGCGAGCAGTACTTC. Translating gives CASSSARGEQYF.

The chain recombines TRBV7-8 with TRBJ2-5; D perhaps matches TRBD1 (5 bases). The CDR3 has 16 amino acids. CDR1 and CDR2 from the germline V gene are SGHVS and FQNEAQ. V shed 3 bases and J shed 5 bases, with 19 bases lying between them. CDR3 in amino acids: CASSFWGRVRMETQYF. CDR3 sequence (DNA): TGTGCCAGCAGCTTTTGGGGCCGGGTACGGATGGAGACCCAGTACTTC.

The J gene is TRBJ2-1, the V gene TRBV14, with TRBD2 matching 10 bases. CDR1 is SGHDN and CDR2 is FVKESK in the germline V gene. CDR3 length equals 16 residues. Germline trimming cut 1 base from V and 7 bases from J; bases unmatched to any gene: 7. CDR3 sequence reads: CASSQVTGLASNEQFF. The CDR3 nucleotides read TGTGCCAGCAGCCAAGTTACGGGACTAGCGAGTAATGAGCAGTTCTTC.